This passage covers 30 T cell receptor beta chains from one sample sequenced in a study of Ad26.COV2.S vaccination and SARS-CoV-2 variants. Treatment indicated: roughly 19 received Ad26.COV2.S at low or high dose, single or two shots; 5 received placebo; per-sample allocation not given. Day 63 following the first vaccine or placebo injection was when the samples were taken. Some clones are missing from TCRdb's copy, which holds only in-frame ones; the method was immunoSEQ multiplex PCR. The sample lists 400,000 to 500,000 clones; nearly 90% were seen once. Source: peripheral blood, taken in a trial of Ad26.COV2.S vaccine versus placebo. Every receptor here comes from a person between 18 and 60 years old who received the Ad26.COV2.S COVID-19 vaccine or a placebo.

The V call is TRBV5-4, the J call TRBJ1-1, with D uncertain. Trimming took 3 bases from V and 1 from J, leaving 10 bases between them. There are 14 residues in the CDR3. Germline lookup yields CDR1 SGHNT and CDR2 YYREEE (reference sequence). DNA of the CDR3: TGTGCCAGCAGCTCCCTGGGTGGGAACACTGAAGCTTTCTTT. Its protein product is CASSSLGGNTEAFF.

The chain recombines TRBV19 with TRBJ1-4, with TRBD1 matching over 7 bases. CDR1 and CDR2 from the germline V gene are LNHDA and SQIVND (reference sequence). Trimming took 4 bases from V and 0 from J; bases not matched to a gene: 8. The CDR3 totals 17 residues. CDR3 DNA sequence: TGTGCCAGTAGTACCTTAGACAGGGCGTCAACTAATGAAAAACTGTTTTTT. It yields the protein CASSTLDRASTNEKLFF.

This sequence joins TRBV29-1 and TRBJ2-1; D is tentatively TRBD1 or TRBD2 (5 bases each). The CDR3 contains 13 residues. CDR1 is SQVTM and CDR2 is ANQGSEA in the germline V gene. V was clipped by 5 bases and J by 8 bases, with 16 bases between them. The CDR3 reads CSVSGDASYEQFF. The CDR3 DNA sequence: TGCAGCGTTTCCGGGGACGCAAGTTATGAGCAGTTCTTC.

The V gene is TRBV28, the J gene TRBJ1-5, with D uncertain. Trimming cost V 3 bases and J 5 bases, with 8 bases left between them. This CDR3 comprises 13 residues. Germline loops: CDR1 MDHEN, CDR2 SYDVKM. CDR3 region: CASSFVDYQPQHF. The CDR3 nucleotides are TGTGCCAGCAGTTTTGTAGATTATCAGCCCCAGCATTTT.

V usage is TRBV13 and J usage is TRBJ2-2; D could derive from TRBD1 or TRBD2 (5 bases each). Germline assignment: CDR1 PRHDT and CDR2 FYEKMQ (reference sequence). V was pared by 7 bases and J by 6 bases, with 15 bases between. The CDR3 spans 14 residues. The DNA of the CDR3 is TGTGCCAGCAACTCCGGGGCTCGACCCGGGGAGCTGTTTTTT. Its translation is CASNSGARPGELFF. Supplemented by reference TRBV13 and TRBJ2-2, the full variable domain reads AAGVIQSPRHLIKEKRETATLKCYPIPRHDTVYWYQQGPGQDPQFLISFYEKMQSDKGSIPDRFSAQQFSDYHSELNMSSLELGDSALYFCASNSGARPGELFFGEGSRLTVL.

The chain recombines TRBV2 with TRBJ2-5, with D perhaps being TRBD1 or TRBD2 (5 bases each). This CDR3 is built from 15 residues. Trimming cost V 4 bases and J 3 bases, with 15 bases left between them. The germline CDR1 and CDR2 sequences are SNHLY and FYNNEI. CDR3 coding DNA: TGTGCCAGCAGTGGACTGACATTGGGGGAAGAGACCCAGTACTTC. Protein sequence: CASSGLTLGEETQYF.

This chain links TRBV5-1 with TRBJ2-7; tentative D call: TRBD2 (6 bases). Looked up from germline, CDR1 is SGHRS and CDR2 is YFSETQ. The V gene lost 4 bases and the J gene lost 2 bases, with 13 bases spanning the gap. This CDR3 has 14 amino acids. The CDR3 reads CASSRPTGAYEQYF. Here the CDR3 DNA reads TGCGCCAGCAGCCGGCCGACGGGGGCCTACGAGCAGTACTTC.

This clone showed up just a few times. The V call is TRBV2, the J call TRBJ1-2; 10 bases match TRBD1. Germline V gives CDR1 SNHLY, CDR2 FYNNEI. V lost 6 bases and J lost 6; bases outside the gene matches: 7. The length of the CDR3 is 14 residues. The CDR3 here is CASRRDRGQDGYTF. The CDR3 region has the DNA TGTGCCAGCAGGAGAGACAGGGGGCAGGATGGCTACACCTTC. Looking up the rest from reference TRBV2 and TRBJ1-2 gives the full variable domain: EPEVTQTPSHQVTQMGQEVILRCVPISNHLYFYWYRQILGQKVEFLVSFYNNEISEKSEIFDDQFSVERPDGSNFTLKIRSTKLEDSAMYFCASRRDRGQDGYTFGSGTRLTVV.

The chain has TRBV2 and TRBJ2-3; the D gene is possibly TRBD1 (6 bases). V lost 9 bases to trimming and J lost 1 base, with 11 bases between them. The CDR3 consists of 13 residues. Germline-derived CDR1 and CDR2 are SNHLY and FYNNEI. The CDR3 DNA reads as TGTGCCAGAAACAGGGTTCGCACAGATACGCAGTATTTT. This encodes CARNRVRTDTQYF.

V and J are TRBV3-1 (or the pseudogene TRBV3-2) and TRBJ1-5, with D possibly being TRBD1 (5 bases). The V end lost 0 bases, the J end lost 7 bases, and 22 bases lay between the germline ends. Per the germline V gene, CDR1 is LGHDT and CDR2 is YNNKEL (reference sequence). This CDR3 contains 18 residues. The CDR3 coding sequence is TGTGCCAGCAGCCAAGATCGAGTAGTCAGGGTCGAAGGGCAGCCCCAGCATTTT. It yields the protein CASSQDRVVRVEGQPQHF.

The genes are TRBV30 and TRBJ2-4; the match to TRBD2 covers 11 bases. The length of the CDR3 is 19 residues. Trimming cost V 0 bases and J 0 bases; bases outside gene matches: 10. From germline, CDR1 is GTSNPN and CDR2 SVGIG (reference sequence). The CDR3 reads CAWSVLAGGTLLAKNIQYF. In DNA, the CDR3 is TGTGCCTGGAGTGTATTAGCGGGGGGGACCCTACTAGCCAAAAACATTCAGTACTTC.

This chain uses TRBV2 with TRBJ1-6; TRBD1 might be the D (5 bases). Germline V gene data show CDR1 as SNHLY and CDR2 as FYNNEI. This CDR3 is built from 17 residues. Trimming left V 4 bases short and J 7 bases short, with 20 bases between. The CDR3 DNA sequence: TGTGCCAGCAGTGGGGGTTTAGGGCAGGGACCCAATTCACCCCTCCACTTT. Encoded protein: CASSGGLGQGPNSPLHF.

V and J are TRBV7-8 and TRBJ2-3; D is ambiguous. Trimming stripped 5 bases from V and 3 bases from J, with 9 bases between. The CDR3 totals 13 residues. Germline V CDR1 and CDR2: SGHVS, FQNEAQ. The CDR3 sequence is CASSTLGTDTQYF. DNA for the CDR3: TGTGCCAGCAGCACCCTCGGAACAGATACGCAGTATTTT.

The J gene is TRBJ2-2, the V gene TRBV29-1; D uncertain. The germline V and J ends were trimmed by 5 bases and 8 bases, with 9 bases remaining between them. The V gene's germline CDR1 is SQVTM and CDR2 ANQGSEA. This CDR3 has 11 residues. In nucleotides, the CDR3 is TGCAGCGTTCCTTTCAGGGGGGAGCTGTTTTTT. Protein sequence: CSVPFRGELFF.

The chain combines TRBV3-1 (or the pseudogene TRBV3-2) with TRBJ1-1; the D is unclear. This CDR3 is built from 14 residues. Trimming removed 4 bases from V and 2 bases from J, with 11 bases in between. Germline V gene sequence: CDR1 LGHDT, CDR2 YNNKEL (reference sequence). The CDR3 spells CASSRFGSNTEAFF. In nucleotides, the CDR3 is TGTGCCAGCAGCCGTTTCGGTTCTAACACTGAAGCTTTCTTT.

The chain uses TRBV5-1 and TRBJ2-7; D not certain. This CDR3 spans 15 amino acids. The V gene's germline CDR1 is SGHRS and CDR2 YFSETQ. V was trimmed by 0 bases and J by 0 bases, leaving 10 bases between them. CDR3 bases: TGCGCCAGCAGCTTGGCACATCTTAGCTCCTACGAGCAGTACTTC. Translated, it gives CASSLAHLSSYEQYF.

The J gene is TRBJ1-2, the V gene TRBV5-4, with D maybe TRBD1 (6 bases). V lost 0 bases, J lost 4 bases, and 10 bases lay in between. This CDR3 contains 14 residues. Germline CDR1 and CDR2: SGHNT and YYREEE (reference sequence). The CDR3 region has the DNA TGTGCCAGCAGCTTGGCAACAGGGAGCTATGGCTACACCTTC. Translating it yields CASSLATGSYGYTF. The full variable domain, with the rest looked up from reference TRBV5-4 and TRBJ1-2, is ETGVTQSPTHLIKTRGQQVTLRCSSQSGHNTVSWYQQALGQGPQFIFQYYREEENGRGNFPPRFSGLQFPNYSSELNVNALELDDSALYLCASSLATGSYGYTFGSGTRLTVV.

The chain recombines TRBV7-2 with TRBJ2-2, with TRBD1 as a possible D gene (5 bases). Trimming cost V 3 bases and J 5 bases, with 13 bases left between them. Germline V lookup: CDR1 SGHTA, CDR2 FQGNSA. The CDR3 runs 15 residues. Written as DNA, the CDR3 is TGTGCCAGCAGCTTTGGGGCGTGGGGTACCGGGGAGCTGTTTTTT. This codes for CASSFGAWGTGELFF.

The J gene is TRBJ1-2, the V gene TRBV5-1, with TRBD1 identical over 7 bases. With 1 base clipped from V and 3 bases from J, the junction kept 15 bases outside the gene matches. The CDR3 consists of 18 residues. Germline V gives CDR1 SGHRS, CDR2 YFSETQ. The CDR3 reads CASSLSSGQNWRDYGYTF. The CDR3 DNA reads as TGCGCCAGCAGCTTGTCGTCGGGACAGAATTGGAGGGACTATGGCTACACCTTC.

The chain carries TRBV11-2 and TRBJ1-6; unclear D gene. Trimming pared 3 bases from V and 10 bases from J, leaving 7 bases between. The CDR3 runs 12 residues. In germline, CDR1 is SGHAT, CDR2 FQNNGV. The DNA of the CDR3 is TGTGCCAGCAGCTTTGACATCTCACCCCTCCACTTT. The encoded protein is CASSFDISPLHF.

CDR3 sequence (DNA): TGTGCCAGCGGGAGGACAGGGGCTAGCAATCAGCCCCAGCATTTT. It yields the protein CASGRTGASNQPQHF. The rearrangement joins TRBV28 to TRBJ1-5, with 9 bases lining up with TRBD1. Trimming took 8 bases from V and 0 from J; bases not matched to a gene: 5. Germline V gene data show CDR1 as MDHEN and CDR2 as SYDVKM. There are 15 residues in the CDR3.

CDR3 sequence reads: CASSLALVTDTQYF. In DNA, the CDR3 is TGTGCCAGCAGCTTAGCGTTAGTTACAGATACGCAGTATTTT. The rearrangement joins TRBV7-2 to TRBJ2-3; unclear D gene. Trimming took 0 bases from V and 3 from J, leaving 7 bases between them. In germline, CDR1 is SGHTA, CDR2 FQGNSA. The CDR3 covers 14 residues.

The chain recombines TRBV15 with TRBJ2-1, with 7 bases lining up with TRBD1. The CDR3 loop spans 14 amino acids. Germline loops: CDR1 LNHNV, CDR2 YYDKDF (reference sequence). Trimming cost V 8 bases and J 9 bases; bases outside gene matches: 13. The CDR3 coding sequence is TGTGCCACCCGACCAGGGGGAGCAAAGGGTGAGCAGTTCTTC. Its protein product is CATRPGGAKGEQFF.

This clone has a single count. V is TRBV10-3 and J is TRBJ2-7; weak D call: TRBD2 (5 bases). The CDR3 extends over 15 amino acids. V gave up 11 bases and J gave up 4 bases, with 24 bases separating them. Germline V lookup: CDR1 ENHRY, CDR2 SYGVKD. The CDR3 here is CAATGVRPDGYEQYF. DNA for the CDR3: TGTGCCGCCACCGGGGTAAGGCCGGACGGATACGAGCAGTACTTC.

The V gene is TRBV4-3, the J gene TRBJ1-4, with D possibly matching TRBD1 (6 bases). Trimming cost V 4 bases and J 2 bases, with 14 bases left between them. This CDR3 region has 16 residues. The germline V gene encodes CDR1 LGHNA and CDR2 YSLEER. The DNA of the CDR3 is TGCGCCAGCAGCCGGGGGTCAGGGGTGACTAATGAAAAACTGTTTTTT. This encodes CASSRGSGVTNEKLFF.

The chain links TRBV28 to TRBJ2-3; 7 bases agree with TRBD1. Germline assignment: CDR1 MDHEN and CDR2 SYDVKM. The CDR3 has 14 residues. V dropped 5 bases and J dropped 0; count of bases not matched to a gene: 2. The CDR3 bases are TGTGCCAGCAGTCAGACAGGGAGCACAGATACGCAGTATTTT. Translating gives CASSQTGSTDTQYF.

This rearrangement joins TRBV9 to TRBJ2-5; 11 bases are shared with TRBD2. Germline CDR1 and CDR2: SGDLS and YYNGEE. The V gene end was trimmed by 0 bases and the J gene end by 5 bases; junction bases not matched to a gene: 9. The CDR3 is 17 amino acids. This CDR3 reads CASSVGPGLAAPETQYF. For the CDR3, the DNA is TGTGCCAGCAGCGTAGGTCCGGGACTAGCGGCCCCCGAGACCCAGTACTTC.

The chain couples TRBV6-2 or TRBV6-3 to TRBJ2-2; possible D gene TRBD1, 6 bases. From germline, CDR1 is MNHEY and CDR2 SVGEGT. The CDR3 consists of 14 residues. Trimming shortened V by 1 base and J by 5 bases, and 8 bases separated the two germline ends. In DNA form, the CDR3 reads TGTGCCAGCAGTTACTTACAGGGAACCGGGGAGCTGTTTTTT. It encodes CASSYLQGTGELFF.

In this sample, this clone turned up many times. The rearrangement joins TRBV15 to TRBJ1-6; D is unclear. The V and J ends lost 4 bases and 6 bases respectively, with 13 bases between them. From germline, CDR1 is LNHNV and CDR2 YYDKDF (reference sequence). This CDR3 has 15 amino acids. The CDR3 nucleotides read TGTGCCACCAGCACTAGTGGAGAGTTTAATTCACCCCTCCACTTT. Encoded protein: CATSTSGEFNSPLHF.

V is TRBV6-5 and J is TRBJ2-7; 8 bases are shared with TRBD1. This CDR3 region has 14 residues. Germline V gives CDR1 MNHEY, CDR2 SVGAGI. The ends lost 6 bases at V and 0 bases at J; junction bases unmatched: 4. The CDR3 protein is CASRRDRSSYEQYV. In DNA, the CDR3 is TGTGCCAGCAGACGGGACAGGAGCTCCTACGAGCAGTACGTC.